This T cell receptor (beta chain) was sequenced during a study of neurological immune-mediated disorders. Study-wide results and limits: The most TCR clonal expansion was seen in HTLV-1-associated myelopathy, and the least was seen in multiple sclerosis, which fell below healthy controls.

The sample holds many counts of this clonotype. Its antigen is unidentified. Unsorted libraries used 2 million PBMCs kept at -80 degrees C. TCRdb reprocessed the 5' RACE reads with MiXCR, giving one entry per CDR3 protein. The sample lists around 83,000 distinct CDR3 sequences, 13% to 15% seen once, with about 6.8% in the top ten. Germline V gene data show CDR1 as WSHSY and CDR2 as SAAADI. This CDR3 has 14 amino acids. J gave up 1 base and V 8 bases, and 6 bases lay outside the gene matches. The chain links TRBV10-2 to TRBJ2-3, with TRBD1 matching 7 bases. The specimen sequenced was PBMCs. This clonotype was obtained from a woman in her 50s in good health. The CDR3 here is CASQGGAGTDTQYF. The DNA of the CDR3 is TGCGCCAGCCAAGGGGGCGCCGGCACAGATACGCAGTATTTT.